Below are 27 T cell receptor beta chains sequenced from a single sample in a study of radiation and T cells in renal cell carcinoma. Some clones are missing from TCRdb's copy, which holds only in-frame ones; the method was immunoSEQ multiplex PCR. This table holds around 160,000 clones, about 87% found once. Indicated time point: baseline pretreatment blood. This sample's treatment: 15 Gy SBRT to primary tumor, nephrectomy 4 weeks later. The source material was blood, sampled from a patient whose treatment included radiotherapy and nephrectomy. These receptors were collected from a woman in her sixties or seventies with renal cell carcinoma.

This clone was seen a single time. This chain links TRBV14 with TRBJ2-7; D tentatively fits TRBD1 or TRBD2 (6 bases each). Germline V gene data show CDR1 as SGHDN and CDR2 as FVKESK. Trimming left V 1 base short and J 3 bases short, with 16 bases between. The CDR3 runs to 16 residues. CDR3 loop: CASSQAGTRTNYEQYF. In DNA, the CDR3 is TGTGCCAGCAGCCAAGCCGGGACAAGGACTAACTACGAGCAGTACTTC.

V is TRBV2 and J is TRBJ2-7; weak D call: TRBD1 (5 bases). Germline-derived CDR1 and CDR2 are SNHLY and FYNNEI. CDR3 length equals 16 residues. V shed 4 bases and J shed 0 bases, with 16 bases lying between them. The CDR3 protein is CASSGVIQASSYEQYF. The CDR3 DNA reads TGTGCCAGCAGTGGGGTTATACAGGCCAGCTCCTACGAGCAGTACTTC.

Remarks on this clone: Other DNA sequences in the sample encode the same CDR3. This chain connects TRBV5-1 to TRBJ1-2; 9 nucleotides align to TRBD1. The V gene end was trimmed by 0 bases and the J gene end by 4 bases; junction bases not matched to a gene: 1. Per the germline V gene, CDR1 is SGHRS and CDR2 is YFSETQ. This CDR3 is built from 14 residues. CDR3 region: CASSLGQGGYGYTF. The CDR3 nucleotides read TGCGCCAGCAGCTTGGGACAGGGGGGCTATGGCTACACCTTC.

This chain uses TRBV6-1 with TRBJ1-2; 10 bases align to TRBD1. Germline trimming cut 7 bases from V and 5 bases from J; bases unmatched to any gene: 10. CDR1 is MNHNS, CDR2 SASEGT, per germline. The CDR3 is 15 residues long. The CDR3 sequence is CASTTGGRQGYGYTF. The CDR3 DNA reads TGTGCCAGCACGACAGGGGGCCGCCAAGGATATGGCTACACCTTC.

The chain carries TRBV5-8 and TRBJ2-2; 8 bases map to TRBD2. V shed 7 bases and J 3 bases; nucleotides not matched to a gene: 5. Germline V gene data show CDR1 as SGHTS and CDR2 as YDEGEE. There are 14 residues in the CDR3. CDR3: CASLRGGHTGELFF. CDR3 in DNA: TGTGCCAGCTTACGCGGGGGGCACACCGGGGAGCTGTTTTTT.

The J gene is TRBJ1-1, the V gene TRBV27, with D uncertain. The CDR3 is 14 residues long. Trimming removed 5 bases from V and 0 bases from J, with 10 bases in between. The V gene's germline CDR1 is MNHEY and CDR2 SMNVEV (reference sequence). In DNA, the CDR3 is TGTGCCAGCAGTCCCGGTAGGGTGAACACTGAAGCTTTCTTT. Residues: CASSPGRVNTEAFF.

This chain uses TRBV19 with TRBJ1-2; maybe TRBD1 (5 bases). Deletions cut 3 bases from V and 8 bases from J, with 13 bases between. CDR1 LNHDA and CDR2 SQIVND come from the germline V gene (reference sequence). This CDR3 is 13 amino acids long. The CDR3 reads CASSILQGYGYTF. CDR3 DNA: TGTGCCAGTAGTATTCTGCAGGGCTACGGCTACACCTTC.

The CDR3 region is CASSSYRGGTGELFF. Written as DNA, the CDR3 is TGTGCCAGCAGTAGCTACAGGGGGGGCACCGGGGAGCTGTTTTTT. The V gene is TRBV6-5, the J gene TRBJ2-2; possible D gene TRBD1, 8 bases. The germline V and J ends were trimmed by 5 bases and 4 bases, with 14 bases remaining between them. The CDR3 length is 15 residues. Germline V gene lookup returns CDR1 MNHEY and CDR2 SVGAGI.

The V call is TRBV2, the J call TRBJ1-2; D gene uncertain. The CDR3 spans 13 residues. The germline gives CDR1 SNHLY, CDR2 FYNNEI. V was cut by 4 bases and J by 5 bases, with 11 bases left in between. CDR3 amino acids: CASSGSKLYGYTF. CDR3 nucleotides: TGTGCCAGCAGTGGATCAAAATTGTATGGCTACACCTTC.

The J gene is TRBJ1-5, the V gene TRBV19; D perhaps matches TRBD1 (5 bases). Between the trimmed V and J ends, which lost 2 bases and 4 bases, there was a span of 24 bases. The CDR3 consists of 19 residues. The germline V gene has CDR1 LNHDA and CDR2 SQIVND (reference sequence). This CDR3 is CASSISAISGGVWNQPQHF. The CDR3 DNA is TGTGCCAGTAGTATATCAGCGATCAGTGGGGGGGTTTGGAATCAGCCCCAGCATTTT.

This chain joins TRBV30 and TRBJ2-1; 8 positions match TRBD2. This CDR3 comprises 20 residues. The germline V gene encodes CDR1 GTSNPN and CDR2 SVGIG (reference sequence). V lost 3 bases, J lost 0 bases, and 19 bases stayed unmatched. The CDR3 here is CAWRSNGRGGPSSSYNEQFF. The CDR3 coding sequence is TGTGCCTGGAGATCTAATGGGCGCGGGGGGCCTTCTAGCTCCTACAATGAGCAGTTCTTC.

This rearrangement joins TRBV7-2 to TRBJ2-2, with D perhaps being TRBD1 or TRBD2 (5 bases each). Trimming took 0 bases from V and 1 from J, leaving 15 bases between them. The CDR3 is made up of 18 amino acids. The germline V gene encodes CDR1 SGHTA and CDR2 FQGNSA. For the CDR3, the DNA is TGTGCCAGCAGCTTAGCGAGCAAGGGACGTTTGAACACCGGGGAGCTGTTTTTT. Its translation: CASSLASKGRLNTGELFF.

The chain employs TRBV11-3 and TRBJ1-1, with D perhaps matching TRBD1 (5 bases). The CDR3 is 14 residues long. The germline gives CDR1 SGHNT, CDR2 YENEEA. V lost 5 bases and J 0 bases, leaving 10 bases between the germline ends. The CDR3 region is CASSLGTVNTEAFF. The CDR3 nucleotides read TGTGCCAGCAGCCTTGGGACGGTGAACACTGAAGCTTTCTTT. The full variable domain, with the rest looked up from reference TRBV11-3 and TRBJ1-1, is EAGVVQSPRYKIIEKKQPVAFWCNPISGHNTLYWYLQNLGQGPELLIRYENEEAVDDSQLPKDRFSAERLKGVDSTLKIQPAELGDSAVYLCASSLGTVNTEAFFGQGTRLTVV.

The chain is built from TRBV6-5 and TRBJ1-1; 7 bases fit TRBD1. The germline V gene has CDR1 MNHEY and CDR2 SVGAGI. Trimming removed 5 bases from V and 5 bases from J; junction bases left unmatched: 11. This CDR3 is 15 amino acids long. The CDR3 bases are TGTGCCAGCAGTGCCACAGGGGTGAGCTTGACTGAAGCTTTCTTT. Translation gives CASSATGVSLTEAFF.

V usage is TRBV7-9 and J usage is TRBJ2-6; unclear D gene. V shed 3 bases and J shed 1 base, with 7 bases lying between them. Germline loops: CDR1 SEHNR, CDR2 FQNEAQ (reference sequence). CDR3 length: 15 amino acids. CDR3 region: CASSFTLSGANVLTF. For the CDR3, the DNA is TGTGCCAGCAGCTTCACCCTATCTGGGGCCAACGTCCTGACTTTC.

The chain is built from TRBV7-2 and TRBJ2-3, with 11 bases matching TRBD2. Germline V CDR1 and CDR2: SGHTA, FQGNSA. The CDR3 is 14 residues long. J gave up 8 bases and V 2 bases, and 3 bases lay outside the gene matches. The CDR3 region is CASSLSSGGVTQYF. The CDR3 bases are TGTGCCAGCAGCTTAAGTAGCGGGGGGGTTACGCAGTATTTT.

This clone was counted only a few times. This chain connects TRBV30 to TRBJ1-1, with D uncertain. The V gene's germline CDR1 is GTSNPN and CDR2 SVGIG (reference sequence). The V end lost 3 bases, the J end lost 3 bases, and 11 bases lay between the germline ends. CDR3 length: 13 residues. CDR3 nucleotides: TGTGCCTGGAGAGGCGGCGGGTACACTGAAGCTTTCTTT. Translating gives CAWRGGGYTEAFF.

This rearrangement joins TRBV6-5 to TRBJ1-2, with a tentative D call TRBD1 (5 bases). The V and J ends lost 7 bases and 4 bases respectively, with 13 bases between them. Germline CDR1 MNHEY, CDR2 SVGAGI. CDR3 length: 13 amino acids. CDR3 nucleotide sequence: TGTGCCAGCACTCGGGACTGGACCTATGGCTACACCTTC. Encoded protein: CASTRDWTYGYTF.

V is TRBV10-3 and J is TRBJ1-1; maybe TRBD1 (5 bases). V lost 9 bases and J 2 bases, leaving 13 bases between the germline ends. The CDR3 contains 13 residues. Germline V gene data show CDR1 as ENHRY and CDR2 as SYGVKD. CDR3 sequence reads: CAMSRDENTEAFF. The CDR3 nucleotides are TGTGCCATGTCCCGGGACGAAAACACTGAAGCTTTCTTT.

V is TRBV5-1 and J is TRBJ2-7, with D perhaps given as TRBD1 or TRBD2 (6 bases each). Germline assignment: CDR1 SGHRS and CDR2 YFSETQ. CDR3 length equals 16 residues. V was shortened by 0 bases and J by 6 bases, with 19 bases between the two germline ends. The CDR3 DNA sequence: TGCGCCAGCAGCTTGGGATTATCGGGGGCCTTCTCCGAGCAGTACTTC. It specifies CASSLGLSGAFSEQYF. The full variable domain, with the rest looked up from reference TRBV5-1 and TRBJ2-7, is KAGVTQTPRYLIKTRGQQVTLSCSPISGHRSVSWYQQTPGQGLQFLFEYFSETQRNKGNFPGRFSGRQFSNSRSEMNVSTLELGDSALYLCASSLGLSGAFSEQYFGPGTRLTVT.

The V gene is TRBV7-9, the J gene TRBJ1-5, with 9 bases identical to TRBD1. With 2 bases clipped from V and 7 bases from J, the junction kept 6 bases outside the gene matches. This CDR3 contains 15 residues. Germline lookup yields CDR1 SEHNR and CDR2 FQNEAQ (reference sequence). The CDR3 region has the DNA TGTGCCAGCAGCTTATCGGGACAGGGCGGACAGCCCCAGCATTTT. Amino acids: CASSLSGQGGQPQHF. Drawing the rest from reference TRBV7-9 and TRBJ1-5, the complete variable domain is DTGVSQNPRHKITKRGQNVTFRCDPISEHNRLYWYRQTLGQGPEFLTYFQNEAQLEKSRLLSDRFSAERPKGSFSTLEIQRTEQGDSAMYLCASSLSGQGGQPQHFGDGTRLSIL.

This clone has only a few counts. This rearrangement joins TRBV27 to TRBJ1-6, with D possibly matching TRBD1 (6 bases). Trimming left V 3 bases short and J 8 bases short, with 14 bases between. Per the germline V gene, CDR1 is MNHEY and CDR2 is SMNVEV (reference sequence). The CDR3 totals 15 residues. This CDR3 reads CASSFRGATDSPLHF. The DNA for the CDR3 is TGTGCCAGCAGTTTCCGGGGGGCAACGGATTCACCCCTCCACTTT.

The rearrangement uses TRBV12-5 and TRBJ1-2, with 7 nucleotides matching TRBD1. In germline, CDR1 is LGHNT, CDR2 FRNRAP. V was pared by 2 bases and J by 7 bases, with 4 bases of the junction left unmatched. The CDR3 has 13 residues. The CDR3: CASGLIQGGGYTF. CDR3 DNA: TGTGCTAGTGGTTTGATTCAGGGGGGTGGCTACACCTTC.

V and J are TRBV7-6 and TRBJ1-5, with 7 bases identical to TRBD1. V lost 3 bases to trimming and J lost 0 bases; unmatched junction nucleotides: 5. This CDR3 is 16 amino acids long. CDR1 is SGHVS and CDR2 is FNYEAQ in the germline V gene. CDR3 DNA sequence: TGTGCCAGCAGCTTTGGGACAGCTAATAGCAATCAGCCCCAGCATTTT. It encodes CASSFGTANSNQPQHF.

This clone was observed a handful of times. V gene TRBV4-3 combines with J gene TRBJ2-3; D gene unclear. V was shortened by 1 base and J by 3 bases, with 8 bases between the two germline ends. Germline CDR1 and CDR2: LGHNA and YSLEER. CDR3 length equals 14 residues. The CDR3 is CASSQVLDTDTQYF. CDR3 in DNA: TGCGCCAGCAGCCAAGTCCTAGATACAGATACGCAGTATTTT.

The genes are TRBV19 and TRBJ1-5, with 7 positions matching TRBD1. From germline, CDR1 is LNHDA and CDR2 SQIVND (reference sequence). The junction had 6 bases not matched to a gene; V was cut back by 10 bases and J by 0 bases. The CDR3 consists of 14 residues. Written as DNA, the CDR3 is TGTGCCACTACGGACAGGTCTAGCAATCAGCCCCAGCATTTT. Its protein is CATTDRSSNQPQHF.

The chain has TRBV13 and TRBJ2-3; D gene unclear. The CDR3 contains 11 residues. Germline CDR1 and CDR2: PRHDT and FYEKMQ (reference sequence). V dropped 5 bases and J dropped 5 bases, with 5 bases sitting between them. CDR3 DNA: TGTGCCAGCAGCCTCATAGATACGCAGTATTTT. Its protein is CASSLIDTQYF.